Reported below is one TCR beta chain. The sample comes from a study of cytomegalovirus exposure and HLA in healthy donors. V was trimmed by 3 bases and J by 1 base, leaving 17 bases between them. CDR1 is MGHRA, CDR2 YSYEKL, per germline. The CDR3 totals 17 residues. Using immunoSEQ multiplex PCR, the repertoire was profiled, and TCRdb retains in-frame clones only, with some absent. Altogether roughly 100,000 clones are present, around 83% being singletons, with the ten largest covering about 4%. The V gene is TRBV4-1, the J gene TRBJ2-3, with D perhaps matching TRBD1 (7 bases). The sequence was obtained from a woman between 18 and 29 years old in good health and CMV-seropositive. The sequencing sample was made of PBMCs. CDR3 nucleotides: TGCGCCAGCAGCCATGCAGGGGGACTTGGGGGCACAGATACGCAGTATTTT. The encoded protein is CASSHAGGLGGTDTQYF.